This T cell receptor beta chain was observed in a study of shared clonotypes between healthy human individuals. Clones were sequenced by immunoSEQ multiplex PCR, and TCRdb holds only the in-frame ones, with some missing. In the table there are roughly 640,000 clones, almost 97% of which are singletons. CDR1 is KGHSH, CDR2 LQKENI, per germline. The CDR3 sequence is 15 residues long. Trimming stripped 5 bases from V and 1 base from J, with 12 bases between. The CD4+ fraction was divided into a CD45RA+ naive subset and a CD45RA-negative memory subset. The receptor was derived from a woman in her 30s in good health. This chain joins TRBV18 and TRBJ1-5, with D perhaps matching TRBD1 (5 bases). Specimen: naive CD4+ T cells sorted from blood. The sample's subset: CD45RA+ positively selected. This CDR3 reads CASSVGAGSNQPQHF. DNA for the CDR3: TGTGCCAGCTCAGTAGGGGCTGGGAGCAATCAGCCCCAGCATTTT. The full variable domain, completed using reference TRBV18 and TRBJ1-5, is NAGVMQNPRHLVRRRGQEARLRCSPMKGHSHVYWYRQLPEEGLKFMVYLQKENIIDESGMPKERFSAEFPKEGPSILRIQQVVRGDSAAYFCASSVGAGSNQPQHFGDGTRLSIL.